The subject of this entry is one T cell receptor beta chain. Its target is not known. The data were taken from a study of glioma-infiltrating T cells after dendritic cell vaccination. Turning to the study itself: Patients had newly diagnosed or recurrent glioblastoma and received dendritic cell vaccines. The study's findings and limits: Estimated pretreatment TIL content predicted outcome after dendritic cell vaccination.

The CDR3 spans 13 residues. After removal of 7 bases from V and 6 bases from J, the junction contained 5 bases not matched to a gene. Germline V gene data show CDR1 as WNHNN and CDR2 as SYGVQD (reference sequence). Time point described: after dendritic cell vaccination, including at tumor progression/relapse. Isocitrate dehydrogenase mutation was absent in all glioblastoma patients. The primer mix had 60 V beta and 13 J beta primers. TCRdb's table, derived via immunoSEQ multiplex PCR, lists solely in-frame clones and lacks some. Among 80,000 to 95,000 clones listed, 85% were seen once. The chain employs TRBV10-1 and TRBJ1-5; 8 bases line up with TRBD1. The TCR originated in a human donor with glioblastoma. Sequencing used blood, obtained after dendritic cell vaccination. DNA for the CDR3: TGCGCCAGCACCAGGACAGGGCTTCAGCCCCAGCATTTT. It codes for CASTRTGLQPQHF.